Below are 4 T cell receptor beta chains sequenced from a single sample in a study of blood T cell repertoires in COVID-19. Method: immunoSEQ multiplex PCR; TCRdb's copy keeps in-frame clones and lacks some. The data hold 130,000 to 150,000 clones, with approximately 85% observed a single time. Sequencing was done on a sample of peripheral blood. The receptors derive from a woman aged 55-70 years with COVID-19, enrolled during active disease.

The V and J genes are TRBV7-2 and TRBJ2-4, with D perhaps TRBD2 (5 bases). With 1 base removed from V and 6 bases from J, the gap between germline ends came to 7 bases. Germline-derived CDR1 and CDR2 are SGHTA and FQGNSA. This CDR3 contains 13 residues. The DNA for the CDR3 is TGTGCCAGCAGCTTAGTTCGGGGAAACATTCAGTACTTC. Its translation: CASSLVRGNIQYF.

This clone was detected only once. As DNA, the CDR3 is TGTGCCATCAGTGAGTCATCCCCTAGCGGGGGGTACAATGAGCAGTTCTTC. This gives the protein CAISESSPSGGYNEQFF. This chain uses TRBV10-3 with TRBJ2-1; 11 bases agree with TRBD2. The CDR3 loop spans 17 amino acids. Germline CDR1 and CDR2: ENHRY and SYGVKD. V shed 0 bases, J shed 4 bases, and the junction held 5 bases outside the gene matches.

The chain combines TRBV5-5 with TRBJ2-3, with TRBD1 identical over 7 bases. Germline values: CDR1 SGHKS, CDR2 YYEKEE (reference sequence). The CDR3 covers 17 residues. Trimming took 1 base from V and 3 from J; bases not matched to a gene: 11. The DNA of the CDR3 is TGTGCCAGCAGCTTGCCGAGCGACAGGGCCGGGACAGATACGCAGTATTTT. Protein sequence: CASSLPSDRAGTDTQYF.

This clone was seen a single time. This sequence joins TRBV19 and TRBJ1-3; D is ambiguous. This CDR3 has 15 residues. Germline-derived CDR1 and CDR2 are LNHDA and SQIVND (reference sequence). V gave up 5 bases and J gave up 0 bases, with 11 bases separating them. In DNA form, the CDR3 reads TGTGCCAGTAGTGTTCCCGGGAACTCTGGAAACACCATATATTTT. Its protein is CASSVPGNSGNTIYF.